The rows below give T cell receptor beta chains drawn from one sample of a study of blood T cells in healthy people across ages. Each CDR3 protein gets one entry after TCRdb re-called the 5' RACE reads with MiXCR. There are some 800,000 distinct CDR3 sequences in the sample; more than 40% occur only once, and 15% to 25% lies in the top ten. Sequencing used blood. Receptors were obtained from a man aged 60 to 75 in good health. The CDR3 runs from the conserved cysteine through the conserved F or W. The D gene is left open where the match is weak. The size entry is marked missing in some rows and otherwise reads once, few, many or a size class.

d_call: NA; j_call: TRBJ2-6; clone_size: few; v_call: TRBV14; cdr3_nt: TGTGCCAGCACCCCCTCTGGGGCCAACGTCCTGACTTTC; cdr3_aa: CASTPSGANVLTF
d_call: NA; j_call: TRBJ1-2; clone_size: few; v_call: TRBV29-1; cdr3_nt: TGCAGCGCTAAAGCAGGGGATGGCTACACCTTC; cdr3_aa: CSAKAGDGYTF
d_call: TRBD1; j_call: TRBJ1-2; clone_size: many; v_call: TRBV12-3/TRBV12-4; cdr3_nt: TGCGCCAGCAGCTTGGGACAGACCTATGGCTACACCTTC; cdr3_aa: CASSLGQTYGYTF
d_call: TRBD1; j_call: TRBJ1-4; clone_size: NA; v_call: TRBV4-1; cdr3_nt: TGCGCCAGCAGCCAGTACAGGGGTGCAACTAATGAAAAACTGTTTTTT; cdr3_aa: CASSQYRGATNEKLFF
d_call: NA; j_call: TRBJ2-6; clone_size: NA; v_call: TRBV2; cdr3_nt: TGTGCCAGCAGGGTGGGGGGCTTTCCCTCTGGGGCCAACGTCCTGACTTTC; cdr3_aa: CASRVGGFPSGANVLTF
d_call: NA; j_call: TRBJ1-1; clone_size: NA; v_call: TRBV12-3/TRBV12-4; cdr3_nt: TGTGCCAGCTACGCTCCGGGCACTGAAGCTTTCTTT; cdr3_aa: CASYAPGTEAFF
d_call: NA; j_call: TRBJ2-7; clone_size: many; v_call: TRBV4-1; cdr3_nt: TGCGCCAGCAGCCAGACACCGGGACAATCCTACGAGCAGTACTTC; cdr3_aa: CASSQTPGQSYEQYF
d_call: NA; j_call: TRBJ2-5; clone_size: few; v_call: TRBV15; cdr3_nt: TGTGCCACCAGCACCTACAGGGGCGGGGGTGTACAAGAGACCCAGTACTTC; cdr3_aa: CATSTYRGGGVQETQYF
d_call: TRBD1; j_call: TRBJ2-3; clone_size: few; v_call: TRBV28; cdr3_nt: TGTGCCAGCAGTTTCCTGCTCGGGACAGGGGATACGCAGTATTTT; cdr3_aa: CASSFLLGTGDTQYF
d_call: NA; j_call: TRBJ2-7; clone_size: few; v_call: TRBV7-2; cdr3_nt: TGTGCCAGCAGCTTAGCGCCGGGTGAGCAGTACTTC; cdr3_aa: CASSLAPGEQYF
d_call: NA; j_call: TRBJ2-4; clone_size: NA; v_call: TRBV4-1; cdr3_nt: TGCGCCAGCAGCTCCGTAAGGGGTGGCATTCAGTACTTC; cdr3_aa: CASSSVRGGIQYF
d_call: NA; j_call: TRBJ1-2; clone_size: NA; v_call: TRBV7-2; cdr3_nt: TGTGCCAGCAGCACCCGGGGTGGCTACACCTTC; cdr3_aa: CASSTRGGYTF
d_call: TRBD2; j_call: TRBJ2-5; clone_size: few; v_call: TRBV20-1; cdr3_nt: TGCAGTGCTAGAGTCCGACTAGCGGGGGGTCCCTCACAAGAGACCCAGTACTTC; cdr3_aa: CSARVRLAGGPSQETQYF
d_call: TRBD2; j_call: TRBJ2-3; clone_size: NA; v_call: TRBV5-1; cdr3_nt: TGCGCCAGCAGCTTGACTAGCGGGGGGGCCGGAGATACGCAGTATTTT; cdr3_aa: CASSLTSGGAGDTQYF
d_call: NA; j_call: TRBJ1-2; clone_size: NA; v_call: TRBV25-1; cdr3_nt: TGTGCCAGCAGTGGATCGCTACATACTGGCTACACCTTC; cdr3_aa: CASSGSLHTGYTF
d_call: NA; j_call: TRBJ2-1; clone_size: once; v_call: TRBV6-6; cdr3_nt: TGTGCCAGCAGTTACTCGAGGGGGGGGACCGCCTACAATGAGCAGTTCTTC; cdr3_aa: CASSYSRGGTAYNEQFF
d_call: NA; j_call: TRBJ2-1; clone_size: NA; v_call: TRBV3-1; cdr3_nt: TGTGCCAGCAGCCCTTCCCGGGACGGCAATGAGCAGTTCTTC; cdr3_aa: CASSPSRDGNEQFF
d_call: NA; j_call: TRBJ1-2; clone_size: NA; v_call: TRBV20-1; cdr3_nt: TGCAGTGCTAGAATCCGGAGACTGGGCTACACCTTC; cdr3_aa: CSARIRRLGYTF
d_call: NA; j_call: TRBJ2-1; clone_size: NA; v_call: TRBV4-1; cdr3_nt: TGCGCCAGCAGCCAAGATCGCGGGCGGGGGCAGTTCTTC; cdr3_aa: CASSQDRGRGQFF
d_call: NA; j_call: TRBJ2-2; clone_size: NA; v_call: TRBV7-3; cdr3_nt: TGTGCCAGCAGCCCCGGACGTTGGGACGGGGAGCTGTTTTTT; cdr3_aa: CASSPGRWDGELFF
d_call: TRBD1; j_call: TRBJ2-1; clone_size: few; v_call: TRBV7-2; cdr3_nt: TGTGCCAGCAGCTTAGTCTGGACAGGAGCTGAGCAGTTCTTC; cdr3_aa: CASSLVWTGAEQFF
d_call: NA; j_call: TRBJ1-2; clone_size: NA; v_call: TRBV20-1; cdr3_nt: TGCAGTGCTAGATTTCCACCTAACTATGGCTACACCTTC; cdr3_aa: CSARFPPNYGYTF
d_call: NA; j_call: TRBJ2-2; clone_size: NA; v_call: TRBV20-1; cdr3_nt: TGCAGTGCTAGAGAGGTGGCCCAGCTCACCGGGGAGCTGTTTTTT; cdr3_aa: CSAREVAQLTGELFF
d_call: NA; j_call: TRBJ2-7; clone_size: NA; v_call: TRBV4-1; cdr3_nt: TGCGCCAGCAGCCAAGTTGTGTGGGGGCCCTACGAGCAGTACTTC; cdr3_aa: CASSQVVWGPYEQYF
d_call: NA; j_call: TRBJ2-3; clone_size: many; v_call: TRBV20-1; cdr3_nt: TGCAGTGCTAAAAGAGCAGATCCTAGCACAGATACGCAGTATTTT; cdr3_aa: CSAKRADPSTDTQYF
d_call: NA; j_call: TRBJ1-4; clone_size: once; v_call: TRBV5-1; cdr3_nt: TGCGCCAGCAGGCCTGCCCCAGGGTCCGAGGAAAAACTGTTTTTT; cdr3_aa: CASRPAPGSEEKLFF
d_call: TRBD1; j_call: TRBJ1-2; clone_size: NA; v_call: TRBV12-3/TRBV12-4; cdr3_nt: TGTGCCAGCAGTTTAGCGCGCCTGGGACAGGGGGCTTGTGGCTACACCTTC; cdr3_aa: CASSLARLGQGACGYTF
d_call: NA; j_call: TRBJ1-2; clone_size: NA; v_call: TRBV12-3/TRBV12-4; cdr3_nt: TGTGCCAGCAAGCGCCTCTATGGCTACACCTTC; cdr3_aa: CASKRLYGYTF
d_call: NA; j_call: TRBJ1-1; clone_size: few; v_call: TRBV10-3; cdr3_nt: TGTGCCATCAGTGCCCTAACCCGGGGGCCACGGGGTGAAGCTTTCTTT; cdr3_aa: CAISALTRGPRGEAFF
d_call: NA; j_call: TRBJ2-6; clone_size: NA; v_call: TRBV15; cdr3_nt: TGTGCCACCAGCAGAGGGGCTGGGGCCAACGTCCTGACTTTC; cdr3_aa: CATSRGAGANVLTF
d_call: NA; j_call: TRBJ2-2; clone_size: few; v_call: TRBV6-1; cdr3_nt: TGTGCCACCGAAACGAACACCGGGGAGCTGTTTTTT; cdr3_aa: CATETNTGELFF
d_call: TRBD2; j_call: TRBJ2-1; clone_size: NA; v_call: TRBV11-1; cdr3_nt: TGTGCCAGTGGACTAGCCGGATCCTACAATGAGCAGTTCTTC; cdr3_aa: CASGLAGSYNEQFF
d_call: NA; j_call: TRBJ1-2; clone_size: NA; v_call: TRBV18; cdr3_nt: TGTGCCAGCTCACCGGTAGACCCCTATGGCTACACCTTC; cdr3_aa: CASSPVDPYGYTF
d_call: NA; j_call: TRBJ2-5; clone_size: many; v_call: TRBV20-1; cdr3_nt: TGCAGTGCTAGGAAAGTAGAGTTTGAGACCCAGTACTTC; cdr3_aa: CSARKVEFETQYF
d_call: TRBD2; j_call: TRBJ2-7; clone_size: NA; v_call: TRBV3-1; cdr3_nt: TGTGCCAGCAGTCGACTAGCGGGGGGCTACGAGCAGTACTTC; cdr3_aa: CASSRLAGGYEQYF
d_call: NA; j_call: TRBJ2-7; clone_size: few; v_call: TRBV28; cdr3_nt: TGTGCCAGCAGGCCTGGGGTCCGTAGGGCAAGCTCCTACGAGCAGTACTTC; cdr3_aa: CASRPGVRRASSYEQYF
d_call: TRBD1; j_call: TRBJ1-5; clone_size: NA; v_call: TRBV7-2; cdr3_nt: TGTGCCAGCAGCTTAAGTTTGGGACAGGGGGCCGCAGGTCAGCCCCAGCATTTT; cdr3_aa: CASSLSLGQGAAGQPQHF
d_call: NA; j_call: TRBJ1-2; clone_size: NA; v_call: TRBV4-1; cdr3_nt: TGCGCCAGCAGGCCAGGCGTCCTCAGTTTCTATGGCTACACCTTC; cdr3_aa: CASRPGVLSFYGYTF
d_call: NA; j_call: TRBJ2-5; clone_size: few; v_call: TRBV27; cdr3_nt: TGTGCCAGCAGCCAATATCTCAGGGGGGAGCAGTACTTC; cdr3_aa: CASSQYLRGEQYF
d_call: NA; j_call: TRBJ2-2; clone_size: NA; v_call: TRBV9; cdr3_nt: TGTGCCAGCAGCGTATCCACCCCATGGAGCGGTCGGAACACCGGGGAGCTGTTTTTT; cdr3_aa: CASSVSTPWSGRNTGELFF
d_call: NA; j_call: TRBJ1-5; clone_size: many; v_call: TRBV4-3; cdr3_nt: TGCGCCAGCAGCCAAGATGGCAATCAGCCCCAGCATTTT; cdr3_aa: CASSQDGNQPQHF
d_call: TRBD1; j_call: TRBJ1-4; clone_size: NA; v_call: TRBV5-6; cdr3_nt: TGTGCCAGCAGCTGGACAGGGAGGGGTGAAAAACTGTTTTTT; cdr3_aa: CASSWTGRGEKLFF
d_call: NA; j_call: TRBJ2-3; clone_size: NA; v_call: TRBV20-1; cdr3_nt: TGCAGTGTTAGAGATGCAGTGGCTACAGATACGCAGTATTTT; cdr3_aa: CSVRDAVATDTQYF
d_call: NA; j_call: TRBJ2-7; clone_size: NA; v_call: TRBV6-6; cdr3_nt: TGTGCCAGCAGTTCGCAGGATTACTCCTACGAGCAGTACTTC; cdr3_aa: CASSSQDYSYEQYF
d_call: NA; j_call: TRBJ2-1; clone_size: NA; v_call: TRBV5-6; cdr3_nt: TGTGCCAGCAGCTTGGCCCCCAGCGCCAATGAGCAGTTCTTC; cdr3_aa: CASSLAPSANEQFF